One sample yielded the 9 T cell receptor beta chains listed below, sequenced in a study of patients and donors after allogeneic stem cell transplantation. TCRdb reanalysed the RT-PCR reads using MiXCR and keeps one entry per CDR3 protein. The sample yields 160,000 or so distinct CDR3 sequences, 20% to 25% seen once. Sequencing was done on a sample of blood, either unsorted or a sorted T cell fraction (not recorded which). The receptors originated from a human donor who was either an allogeneic HSCT recipient or a stem cell or donor lymphocyte infusion donor (not recorded which). It is not recorded whose cells these are; they may come from a transplant donor.

The V call is TRBV20-1, the J call TRBJ2-1; 9 nucleotides agree with TRBD2. CDR3 length: 16 amino acids. Germline V lookup: CDR1 DFQATT, CDR2 SNEGSKA (reference sequence). The junction had 6 bases not matched to a gene; V was cut back by 3 bases and J by 0 bases. The CDR3 DNA follows: TGCAGTGCTAGTTCCAGACTAGCGGTCTCCTACAATGAGCAGTTCTTC. This codes for CSASSRLAVSYNEQFF.

CDR3 sequence: CASSQGTGAGTEAFF. The CDR3 nucleotides are TGTGCCAGCAGCCAAGGGACAGGGGCGGGCACTGAAGCTTTCTTT. The gene calls are TRBV3-1 and TRBJ1-1, with 9 bases identical to TRBD1. The germline V gene has CDR1 LGHDT and CDR2 YNNKEL (reference sequence). The trim removed 1 base at V and 4 bases at J, leaving 4 bases unmatched. The CDR3 covers 15 residues.

This chain uses TRBV29-1 with TRBJ1-1; D is perhaps TRBD1 (6 bases). The V end was cut by 7 bases, the J end by 1 base, with 10 bases between. Germline CDR1 SQVTM, CDR2 ANQGSEA. The CDR3 extends over 12 amino acids. CDR3: CSAQGRNTEAFF. The DNA for the CDR3 is TGCAGCGCCCAGGGGCGGAACACTGAAGCTTTCTTT.

This clonotype has more than one count but fewer than ten. V and J are TRBV7-9 and TRBJ1-2; 9 positions match TRBD1. J lost 6 bases, V lost 3 bases, and 11 bases had no gene match. The CDR3 sequence is 16 residues long. Germline values: CDR1 SEHNR, CDR2 FQNEAQ (reference sequence). CDR3 residues: CASSLGQGWSMDGYTF. Here the CDR3 DNA reads TGTGCCAGCAGCTTGGGACAGGGATGGTCAATGGATGGCTACACCTTC.

The V call is TRBV9, the J call TRBJ1-4; the D is unclear. Trimming left V 2 bases short and J 7 bases short, with 9 bases between. CDR3 length equals 13 residues. Germline V gene lookup returns CDR1 SGDLS and CDR2 YYNGEE. CDR3 nucleotides: TGTGCCAGCAGCGTCTTGTCTGGTGAAAAACTGTTTTTT. This codes for CASSVLSGEKLFF.

Only a few counts were recorded for this clonotype. CDR3 sequence: CASSVLAGGPYNEQFF. Here the CDR3 DNA reads TGTGCCAGCAGCGTCTTAGCGGGAGGGCCCTACAATGAGCAGTTCTTC. This chain links TRBV9 with TRBJ2-1, with TRBD2 matching over 11 bases. The germline V gene has CDR1 SGDLS and CDR2 YYNGEE. The CDR3 is made up of 16 amino acids. Trimming removed 2 bases from V and 2 bases from J; junction bases left unmatched: 3.

This clonotype was seen more than once but under ten times. The chain links TRBV15 to TRBJ2-1; D unclear. V lost 0 bases and J lost 5, with 23 bases in between. The CDR3 is 19 amino acids. CDR1 and CDR2 from the germline V gene are LNHNV and YYDKDF (reference sequence). The CDR3 is CATSRDFWLEMETHNEQFF. The CDR3 DNA reads TGTGCCACCAGCAGAGATTTCTGGCTCGAAATGGAGACTCACAATGAGCAGTTCTTC.

This clonotype turned up a few times. In DNA, the CDR3 is TGTGCCAGCAGCACCCGTTGGCCTGACTCGAGCGACACAGATACGCAGTATTTT. Protein sequence: CASSTRWPDSSDTDTQYF. This sequence joins TRBV3-1 and TRBJ2-3; D is uncertain. The V and J ends lost 5 bases and 2 bases respectively, with 23 bases between them. The CDR3 is 18 amino acids. Germline assignment: CDR1 LGHDT and CDR2 YNNKEL (reference sequence).

The chain combines TRBV28 with TRBJ2-1; TRBD1 matches 7 bases. The CDR3 spans 15 residues. CDR1 and CDR2 (germline): MDHEN, SYDVKM. The V segment lost 5 bases and the J segment 13 bases; nucleotides outside the gene matches: 17. CDR3 protein: CASSPYHPPGTEQFF. CDR3 nucleotides: TGTGCCAGCAGTCCGTACCATCCACCCGGGACAGAACAGTTCTTC.